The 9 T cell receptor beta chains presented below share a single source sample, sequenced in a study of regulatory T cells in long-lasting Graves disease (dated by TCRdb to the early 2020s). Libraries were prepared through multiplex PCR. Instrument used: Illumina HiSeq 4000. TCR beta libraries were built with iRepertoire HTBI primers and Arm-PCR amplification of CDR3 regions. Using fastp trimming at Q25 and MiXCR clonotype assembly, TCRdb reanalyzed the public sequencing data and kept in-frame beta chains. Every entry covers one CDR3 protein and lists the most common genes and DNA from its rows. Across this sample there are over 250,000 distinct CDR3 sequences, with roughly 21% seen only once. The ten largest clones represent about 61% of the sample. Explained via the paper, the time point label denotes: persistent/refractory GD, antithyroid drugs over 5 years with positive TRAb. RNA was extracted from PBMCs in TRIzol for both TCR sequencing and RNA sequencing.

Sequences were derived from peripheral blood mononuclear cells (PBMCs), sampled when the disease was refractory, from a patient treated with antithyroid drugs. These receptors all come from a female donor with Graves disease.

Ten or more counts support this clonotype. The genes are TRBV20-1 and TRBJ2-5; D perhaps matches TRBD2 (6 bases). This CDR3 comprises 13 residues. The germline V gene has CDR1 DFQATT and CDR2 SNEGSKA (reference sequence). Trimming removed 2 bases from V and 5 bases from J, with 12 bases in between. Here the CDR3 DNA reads TGCAGTGCTAGACAGGTTGGGGGGGAGACCCAGTACTTC. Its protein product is CSARQVGGETQYF.

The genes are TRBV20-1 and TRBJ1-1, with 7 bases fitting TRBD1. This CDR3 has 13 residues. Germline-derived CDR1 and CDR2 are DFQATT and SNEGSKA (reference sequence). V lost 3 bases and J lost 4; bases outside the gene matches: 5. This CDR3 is CSARTGSGTEAFF. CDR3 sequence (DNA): TGCAGTGCTAGGACAGGGTCGGGCACTGAAGCTTTCTTT.

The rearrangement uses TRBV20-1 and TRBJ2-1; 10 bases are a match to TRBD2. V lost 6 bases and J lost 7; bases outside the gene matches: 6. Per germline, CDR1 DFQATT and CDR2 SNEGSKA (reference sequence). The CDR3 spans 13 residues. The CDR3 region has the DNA TGCAGTGCCTTAGCGGGAGGAGGAAATGAGCAGTTCTTC. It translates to CSALAGGGNEQFF.

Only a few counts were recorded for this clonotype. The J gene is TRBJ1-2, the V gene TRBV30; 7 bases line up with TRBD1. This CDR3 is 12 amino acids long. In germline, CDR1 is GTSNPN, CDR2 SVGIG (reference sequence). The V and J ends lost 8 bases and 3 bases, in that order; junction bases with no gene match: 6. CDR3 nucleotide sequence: TGTGCCCACGGGACAGAACACTATGGCTACACCTTC. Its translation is CAHGTEHYGYTF.

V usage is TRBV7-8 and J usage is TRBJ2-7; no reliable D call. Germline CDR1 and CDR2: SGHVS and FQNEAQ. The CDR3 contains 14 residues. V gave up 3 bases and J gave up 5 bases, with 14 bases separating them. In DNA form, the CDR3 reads TGTGCCAGCAGCTTTAATCGTCGGCTGGACGAGCAGTACTTC. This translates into CASSFNRRLDEQYF.

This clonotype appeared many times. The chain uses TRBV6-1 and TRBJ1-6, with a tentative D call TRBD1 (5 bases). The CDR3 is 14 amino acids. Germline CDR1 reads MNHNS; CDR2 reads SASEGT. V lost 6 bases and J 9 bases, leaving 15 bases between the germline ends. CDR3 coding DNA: TGTGCCAGCAGAACAGGAACTGGAAGTTCACCCCTCCACTTT. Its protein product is CASRTGTGSSPLHF.

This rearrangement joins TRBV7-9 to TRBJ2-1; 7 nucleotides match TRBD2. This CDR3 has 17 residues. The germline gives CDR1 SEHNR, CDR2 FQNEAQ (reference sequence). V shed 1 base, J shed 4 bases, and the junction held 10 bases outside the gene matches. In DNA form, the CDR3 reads TGTGCCAGCAGCTTAGAAGTAACTAGCGACACTTACAATGAGCAGTTCTTC. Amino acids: CASSLEVTSDTYNEQFF.

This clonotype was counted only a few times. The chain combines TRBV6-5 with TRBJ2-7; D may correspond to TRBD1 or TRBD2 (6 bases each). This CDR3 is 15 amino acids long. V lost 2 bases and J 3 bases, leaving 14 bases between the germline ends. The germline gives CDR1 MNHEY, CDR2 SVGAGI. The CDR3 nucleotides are TGTGCCAGCAGTTACGGGGGGCGGGGAAACTACGAGCAGTACTTC. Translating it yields CASSYGGRGNYEQYF.

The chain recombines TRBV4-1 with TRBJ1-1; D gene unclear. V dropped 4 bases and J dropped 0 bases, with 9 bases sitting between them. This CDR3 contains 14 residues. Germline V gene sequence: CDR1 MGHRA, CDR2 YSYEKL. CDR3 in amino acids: CASSPDLLNTEAFF. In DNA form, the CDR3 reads TGCGCCAGCAGCCCGGACCTATTGAACACTGAAGCTTTCTTT.